A single sample gave rise to the 27 T cell receptor beta chains below, sequenced in a study of blood T cell repertoires in COVID-19. Sequencing used immunoSEQ multiplex PCR; TCRdb keeps in-frame clones, though not all of them. Of 350,000 to 400,000 clones detected, 75% to 90% appear once; the ten largest clones hold approximately 1%. Sequencing input: PBMCs or T cells enriched from blood (not recorded which). These receptors were taken from a man younger than 30 who had recovered from COVID-19.

This clone was seen a handful of times. The V gene is TRBV6-5, the J gene TRBJ1-6, with D unresolved. The germline gives CDR1 MNHEY, CDR2 SVGAGI. The V and J ends lost 5 bases and 10 bases respectively, with 18 bases between them. The CDR3 is 15 amino acids. CDR3: CASSRGLLQESPLHF. Written as DNA, the CDR3 is TGTGCCAGCAGTAGAGGACTCCTCCAAGAGTCACCCCTCCACTTT.

The chain uses TRBV19 and TRBJ1-2; the D gene is possibly TRBD1 (5 bases). The CDR3 sequence is 13 residues long. The V end was cut by 6 bases, the J end by 4 bases, with 12 bases between. The V gene's germline CDR1 is LNHDA and CDR2 SQIVND (reference sequence). The CDR3 bases are TGTGCCAGTAGCCCCCAGGGAAGCTATGGCTACACCTTC. This sequence encodes CASSPQGSYGYTF.

This clone came up a few times. The chain uses TRBV19 and TRBJ2-5, with 10 nucleotides matching TRBD1. Germline loops: CDR1 LNHDA, CDR2 SQIVND (reference sequence). The CDR3 consists of 15 residues. J gave up 5 bases and V 5 bases, and 8 bases lay outside the gene matches. The CDR3 loop is CASSETGGSWETQYF. In nucleotides, the CDR3 is TGTGCCAGTAGTGAGACAGGGGGCTCTTGGGAGACCCAGTACTTC.

The chain is built from TRBV6-5 and TRBJ2-7; 7 nucleotides match TRBD1. V was clipped by 0 bases and J by 3 bases; unmatched bases: 5. Germline assignment: CDR1 MNHEY and CDR2 SVGAGI. This CDR3 spans 15 amino acids. CDR3 in amino acids: CASSYSSAGGYEQYF. Here the CDR3 DNA reads TGTGCCAGCAGTTACTCTTCGGCAGGGGGCTACGAGCAGTACTTC.

The chain uses TRBV28 and TRBJ2-2; TRBD2 agrees at 14 bases. The CDR3 runs 16 residues. V lost 8 bases and J lost 6; bases outside the gene matches: 8. Germline V CDR1 and CDR2: MDHEN, SYDVKM. The CDR3 coding sequence is TGTGCCAGCCATGTACGACTAGCGGGGGGGCCCGGGGAGCTGTTTTTT. Amino acid sequence: CASHVRLAGGPGELFF.

This rearrangement joins TRBV7-2 to TRBJ2-2; 8 positions match TRBD1. The CDR3 runs to 17 residues. The ends lost 7 bases at V and 4 bases at J; junction bases unmatched: 14. CDR1 SGHTA and CDR2 FQGNSA come from the germline V gene. For the CDR3, the DNA is TGTGCCAGCACTCCACCCCGACAGGGGTTGGGCACCGGGGAGCTGTTTTTT. Encoded protein: CASTPPRQGLGTGELFF.

This chain uses TRBV5-1 with TRBJ2-7, with 9 bases lining up with TRBD1. CDR1 and CDR2 (germline): SGHRS, YFSETQ. The ends lost 2 bases at V and 4 bases at J; junction bases unmatched: 10. The CDR3 spans 16 residues. This CDR3 reads CASSFSFGTGSYEQYF. Written as DNA, the CDR3 is TGCGCCAGCAGCTTTTCGTTCGGGACAGGGAGTTACGAGCAGTACTTC.

The rearrangement links TRBV28 to TRBJ2-7; 8 positions match TRBD2. Germline-derived CDR1 and CDR2 are MDHEN and SYDVKM. The V segment lost 6 bases and the J segment 6 bases; nucleotides outside the gene matches: 13. The CDR3 is 15 residues long. CDR3 bases: TGTGCCAGCAGATATAGCGGGACCGAAGACCGCGAGCAGTACTTC. The encoded protein is CASRYSGTEDREQYF.

The rearrangement joins TRBV28 to TRBJ2-7; maybe TRBD1 (6 bases). CDR1 is MDHEN and CDR2 is SYDVKM in the germline V gene. Between the trimmed V and J ends, which lost 2 bases and 6 bases, there was a span of 11 bases. The CDR3 is 13 residues long. CDR3 nucleotide sequence: TGTGCCAGCAGTTTAACGCAGGGGCCCGAGCAGTACTTC. Translated, it gives CASSLTQGPEQYF. Full variable domain (missing parts from reference TRBV28 and TRBJ2-7): DVKVTQSSRYLVKRTGEKVFLECVQDMDHENMFWYRQDPGLGLRLIYFSYDVKMKEKGDIPEGYSVSREKKERFSLILESASTNQTSMYLCASSLTQGPEQYFGPGTRLTVT.

The V and J genes are TRBV11-2 and TRBJ1-4; 8 nucleotides align to TRBD1. V shed 5 bases and J 0 bases; nucleotides not matched to a gene: 2. The germline gives CDR1 SGHAT, CDR2 FQNNGV. The CDR3 has 15 amino acids. CDR3 sequence (DNA): TGTGCCAGCAGCATGGACAGGGCAACTAATGAAAAACTGTTTTTT. Amino acids: CASSMDRATNEKLFF.

The rearrangement joins TRBV7-9 to TRBJ2-1; no firm D call. Germline loops: CDR1 SEHNR, CDR2 FQNEAQ (reference sequence). There are 14 residues in the CDR3. V was clipped by 3 bases and J by 5 bases, with 11 bases between them. The CDR3 loop reads CASSFSRLDNEQFF. CDR3 coding DNA: TGTGCCAGCAGCTTCTCCCGGCTAGACAATGAGCAGTTCTTC.

The chain has TRBV30 and TRBJ2-1; the D gene is possibly TRBD1 (6 bases). Germline CDR1 GTSNPN, CDR2 SVGIG (reference sequence). Trimming took off 1 base at V and 10 bases at J, with 17 bases between the two ends. The length of the CDR3 is 14 residues. The CDR3 reads CAWSGERTVREQFF. CDR3 DNA sequence: TGTGCCTGGAGTGGGGAGCGGACAGTTCGAGAGCAGTTCTTC. Full variable domain (outside the CDR3, taken from reference TRBV30 and TRBJ2-1): SQTIHQWPATLVQPVGSPLSLECTVEGTSNPNLYWYRQAAGRGLQLLFYSVGIGQISSEVPQNLSASRPQDRQFILSSKKLLLSDSGFYLCAWSGERTVREQFFGPGTRLTVL.

The chain employs TRBV19 and TRBJ1-6; 9 bases fit TRBD1. Germline V gene sequence: CDR1 LNHDA, CDR2 SQIVND (reference sequence). Germline trimming cut 9 bases from V and 6 bases from J; bases unmatched to any gene: 9. The CDR3 has 15 amino acids. The chain's CDR3 is CASNDRGGINSPLHF. CDR3 in DNA: TGTGCCAGCAACGACAGGGGGGGGATTAATTCACCCCTCCACTTT.

The chain links TRBV4-3 to TRBJ1-4; TRBD1 matches at 7 bases. The V segment lost 0 bases and the J segment 5 bases; nucleotides outside the gene matches: 3. The CDR3 covers 15 residues. Per germline, CDR1 LGHNA and CDR2 YSLEER. The CDR3: CASSQDRQGNEKLFF. CDR3 DNA sequence: TGCGCCAGCAGCCAAGACAGACAGGGAAATGAAAAACTGTTTTTT.

This clone came up a few times. V gene TRBV19 combines with J gene TRBJ2-7, with a tentative D call TRBD2 (5 bases). V was pared by 5 bases and J by 5 bases, with 13 bases between. In germline, CDR1 is LNHDA, CDR2 SQIVND (reference sequence). This CDR3 is built from 13 residues. CDR3 sequence: CASSYGTGDEQYF. Here the CDR3 DNA reads TGTGCCAGTAGTTATGGTACCGGGGACGAGCAGTACTTC. Looking up the rest from reference TRBV19 and TRBJ2-7 gives the full variable domain: DGGITQSPKYLFRKEGQNVTLSCEQNLNHDAMYWYRQDPGQGLRLIYYSQIVNDFQKGDIAEGYSVSREKKESFPLTVTSAQKNPTAFYLCASSYGTGDEQYFGPGTRLTVT.

The genes are TRBV9 and TRBJ1-1; 7 nucleotides align to TRBD1. With 5 bases clipped from V and 3 bases from J, the junction kept 4 bases outside the gene matches. The CDR3 runs 13 residues. Germline CDR1 and CDR2: SGDLS and YYNGEE. The CDR3, as DNA: TGTGCCAGCAGTTCGGGACAGTACACTGAAGCTTTCTTT. As protein: CASSSGQYTEAFF. Full variable domain (rest looked up from reference TRBV9 and TRBJ1-1): DSGVTQTPKHLITATGQRVTLRCSPRSGDLSVYWYQQSLDQGLQFLIQYYNGEERAKGNILERFSAQQFPDLHSELNLSSLELGDSALYFCASSSGQYTEAFFGQGTRLTVV.

V gene TRBV7-2 combines with J gene TRBJ1-3; TRBD1 matches 7 bases. Germline V lookup: CDR1 SGHTA, CDR2 FQGNSA. V lost 4 bases and J lost 0; bases outside the gene matches: 9. CDR3 length: 17 amino acids. The CDR3 bases are TGTGCCAGCAGCTCCCTGAGGGGGCAGGTCTCTGGAAACACCATATATTTT. It codes for CASSSLRGQVSGNTIYF.

The chain carries TRBV6-5 and TRBJ2-1, with TRBD2 identical over 14 bases. The V and J ends lost 6 bases and 9 bases, in that order; junction bases with no gene match: 7. This CDR3 region has 15 residues. Germline V gene data show CDR1 as MNHEY and CDR2 as SVGAGI. The CDR3 DNA reads TGTGCCAGCAGAAAGGGACTAGCGGGAGCGATTGAGCAGTTCTTC. Protein product: CASRKGLAGAIEQFF.

This rearrangement joins TRBV7-9 to TRBJ2-1; the match to TRBD2 covers 8 bases. CDR1 and CDR2 (germline): SEHNR, FQNEAQ (reference sequence). V was pared by 6 bases and J by 7 bases, with 11 bases of the junction left unmatched. CDR3 length: 15 residues. The CDR3 DNA reads as TGTGCCAGCAGTCTTAGCGGGACGCCTATGAATGAGCAGTTCTTC. Its protein is CASSLSGTPMNEQFF.

The genes are TRBV18 and TRBJ1-1; a weak D match, TRBD1 (6 bases). CDR1 and CDR2 (germline): KGHSH, LQKENI. Trimming left V 2 bases short and J 3 bases short, with 34 bases between. This CDR3 contains 22 residues. In DNA form, the CDR3 reads TGTGCCAGCTCACCAAGTGCAGGGGTCCTTGTGGGAGAGGCCGATTCCTACACTGAAGCTTTCTTT. The encoded protein is CASSPSAGVLVGEADSYTEAFF.

The chain has TRBV18 and TRBJ2-5; TRBD2 matches at 8 bases. The J segment lost 0 bases and the V segment lost 1 base, leaving 4 bases of the junction unmatched. CDR1 KGHSH and CDR2 LQKENI come from the germline V gene. The CDR3 has 16 residues. CDR3 amino acids: CASSPRSGGNQETQYF. The CDR3 DNA follows: TGTGCCAGCTCACCACGAAGCGGGGGTAACCAAGAGACCCAGTACTTC.

The V call is TRBV5-1, the J call TRBJ2-4; TRBD1 matches at 7 bases. Germline trimming cut 4 bases from V and 5 bases from J; bases unmatched to any gene: 3. The CDR3 length is 13 residues. Germline-derived CDR1 and CDR2 are SGHRS and YFSETQ. CDR3 DNA: TGCGCCAGCAGCGAGGGACAGCAAAACATTCAGTACTTC. Its translation is CASSEGQQNIQYF.

This sequence joins TRBV6-5 and TRBJ1-6; D not resolved. CDR3 length: 15 amino acids. Germline CDR1 is MNHEY and CDR2 is SVGAGI. V lost 4 bases to trimming and J lost 9 bases, with 16 bases between them. The DNA of the CDR3 is TGTGCCAGCAGTTTGGCGGGGAGGGAGGGTTCACCCCTCCACTTT. It codes for CASSLAGREGSPLHF.

This clone was recorded only once. This CDR3 is CASSIGWQGGVNEQFF. CDR3 coding DNA: TGTGCCAGTAGTATTGGGTGGCAGGGAGGTGTAAATGAGCAGTTCTTC. V is TRBV19 and J is TRBJ2-1, with D perhaps TRBD2 (6 bases). The CDR3 loop spans 16 amino acids. The V gene's germline CDR1 is LNHDA and CDR2 SQIVND (reference sequence). The ends were cut back, 3 bases at V and 7 bases at J, with 19 bases in the middle.

The rearrangement links TRBV7-2 to TRBJ1-4, with D hard to call. Germline CDR1 is SGHTA and CDR2 is FQGNSA. Trimming cost V 5 bases and J 5 bases, with 18 bases left between them. CDR3 length: 16 residues. CDR3 coding DNA: TGTGCCAGCAGCCCCCCATTAGCGCGGAAGAATGAAAAACTGTTTTTT. Amino acids: CASSPPLARKNEKLFF.

CDR3 protein: CASSAEPTRNTGELFF. The CDR3 DNA sequence: TGCGCCAGCAGCGCGGAGCCTACACGAAACACCGGGGAGCTGTTTTTT. The gene calls are TRBV5-1 and TRBJ2-2; D unclear. Trimming left V 4 bases short and J 2 bases short, with 15 bases between. This CDR3 comprises 16 residues. Germline V gives CDR1 SGHRS, CDR2 YFSETQ.

CDR3 protein: CASSYSRQISNQPQHF. CDR3 nucleotide sequence: TGTGCCAGCAGTTACTCGCGGCAGATTAGCAATCAGCCCCAGCATTTT. J is TRBJ1-5 and V is TRBV6-2 or TRBV6-3, with D unresolved. Germline CDR1 and CDR2: MNHEY and SVGEGT. The CDR3 has 16 amino acids. Trimming shortened V by 0 bases and J by 0 bases, and 9 bases separated the two germline ends.